This TCR beta chain was found in a study of T cells after yellow fever vaccination. Study observations and caveats: Reappearance after the booster was seen for most primary-vaccination clones, at 96% CD4 and roughly 90% CD8. The study noted that FACS-sorted repertoires could contain abundant clonotypes contaminating from the bulk population. Clonotypes appearing in both CD4 and CD8 compartments existed, and their share was small.

This clonotype has just a few counts. Antigen unknown. The CDR3 covers 13 residues. Trimming shortened V by 3 bases and J by 6 bases, and 10 bases separated the two germline ends. Germline values: CDR1 KGHSH, CDR2 LQKENI. TCRdb analysed the 5' RACE reads with MiXCR anew, one entry per CDR3 protein. This table holds approximately 550,000 distinct CDR3 sequences, about 19% found once. This sample comprised PBMCs, obtained 15 days after the yellow fever booster vaccination. This sequence was found in a man aged 30 to 45 who received the YFV17D yellow fever vaccine. The chain joins TRBV18 to TRBJ2-3; no definite D call. The DNA of the CDR3 is TGTGCCAGCTCACCCATTCTGGCGGATACGCAGTATTTT. Translating gives CASSPILADTQYF.